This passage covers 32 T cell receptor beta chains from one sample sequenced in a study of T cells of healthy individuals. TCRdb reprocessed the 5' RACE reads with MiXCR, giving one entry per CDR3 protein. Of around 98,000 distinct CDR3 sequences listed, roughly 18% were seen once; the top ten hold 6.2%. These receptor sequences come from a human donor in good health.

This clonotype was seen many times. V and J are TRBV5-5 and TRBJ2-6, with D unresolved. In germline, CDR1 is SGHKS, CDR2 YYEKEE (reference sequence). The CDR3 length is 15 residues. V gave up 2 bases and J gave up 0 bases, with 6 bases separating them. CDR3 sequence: CASSFSRSGANVLTF. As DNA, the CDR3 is TGTGCCAGCAGCTTTTCCCGCTCTGGGGCCAACGTCCTGACTTTC.

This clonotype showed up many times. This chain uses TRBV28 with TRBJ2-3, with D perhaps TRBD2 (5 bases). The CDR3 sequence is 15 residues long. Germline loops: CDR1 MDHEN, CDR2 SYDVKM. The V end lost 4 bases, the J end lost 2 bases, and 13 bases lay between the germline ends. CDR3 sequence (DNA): TGTGCCAGCAGTTCTCTCGGGGATGCCACAGATACGCAGTATTTT. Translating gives CASSSLGDATDTQYF. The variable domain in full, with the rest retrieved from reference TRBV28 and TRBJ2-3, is DVKVTQSSRYLVKRTGEKVFLECVQDMDHENMFWYRQDPGLGLRLIYFSYDVKMKEKGDIPEGYSVSREKKERFSLILESASTNQTSMYLCASSSLGDATDTQYFGPGTRLTVL.

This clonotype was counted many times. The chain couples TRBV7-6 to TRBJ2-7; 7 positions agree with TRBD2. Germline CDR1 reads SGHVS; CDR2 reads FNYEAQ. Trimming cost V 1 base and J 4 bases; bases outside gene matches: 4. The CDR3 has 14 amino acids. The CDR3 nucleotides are TGTGCCAGCAGCTTAGACGGGACTACATACGAGCAGTACTTC. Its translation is CASSLDGTTYEQYF.

The CDR3 nucleotides read TGCGCCAGCAGCCAAGATTCTCGCATACGGGAAGGGGAGCTGTTTTTT. Amino acids: CASSQDSRIREGELFF. The V gene is TRBV4-3, the J gene TRBJ2-2; TRBD2 might be the D (5 bases). Germline V lookup: CDR1 LGHNA, CDR2 YSLEER. The V end lost 0 bases, the J end lost 8 bases, and 16 bases lay between the germline ends. CDR3 length equals 16 residues.

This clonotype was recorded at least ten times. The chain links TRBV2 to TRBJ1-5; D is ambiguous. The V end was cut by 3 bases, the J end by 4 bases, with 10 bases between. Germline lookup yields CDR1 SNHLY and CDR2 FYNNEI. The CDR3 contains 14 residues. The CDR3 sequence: CASSDPDYNQPQHF. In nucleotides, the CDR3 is TGTGCCAGCAGTGATCCGGACTATAATCAGCCCCAGCATTTT.

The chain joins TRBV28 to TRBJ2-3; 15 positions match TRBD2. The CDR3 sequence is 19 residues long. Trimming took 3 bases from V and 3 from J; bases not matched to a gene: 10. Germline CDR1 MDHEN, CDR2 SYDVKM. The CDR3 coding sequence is TGTGCCAGCAGTTTCGGACTAGCGGGAGGGGGAGTCGGGACAGATACGCAGTATTTT. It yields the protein CASSFGLAGGGVGTDTQYF.

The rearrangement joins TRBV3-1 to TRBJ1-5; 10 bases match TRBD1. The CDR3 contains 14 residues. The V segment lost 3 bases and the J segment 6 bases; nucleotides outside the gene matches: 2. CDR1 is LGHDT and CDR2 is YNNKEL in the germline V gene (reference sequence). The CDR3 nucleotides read TGTGCCAGCAGCCAGGGGACAGGGGTTCAGCCCCAGCATTTT. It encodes CASSQGTGVQPQHF.

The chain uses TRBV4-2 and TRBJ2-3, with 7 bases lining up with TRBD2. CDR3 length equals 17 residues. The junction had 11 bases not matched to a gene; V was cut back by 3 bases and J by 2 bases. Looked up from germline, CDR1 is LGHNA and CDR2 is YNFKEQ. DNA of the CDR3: TGTGCCAGCAGCCAGTATACGGGACTATCTTCCACAGATACGCAGTATTTT. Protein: CASSQYTGLSSTDTQYF.

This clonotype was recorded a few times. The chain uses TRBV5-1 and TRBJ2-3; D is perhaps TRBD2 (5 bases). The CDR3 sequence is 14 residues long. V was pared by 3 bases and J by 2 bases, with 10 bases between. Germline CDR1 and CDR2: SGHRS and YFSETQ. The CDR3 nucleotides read TGCGCCAGCAGCTCCAGCGGTTTCACAGATACGCAGTATTTT. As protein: CASSSSGFTDTQYF.

The CDR3 reads CASSFSVANREFF. In DNA, the CDR3 is TGTGCCAGCAGCTTTTCTGTTGCTAACAGGGAGTTCTTC. This chain links TRBV7-8 with TRBJ2-1; possible D gene TRBD1, 6 bases. Per germline, CDR1 SGHVS and CDR2 FQNEAQ. V gave up 3 bases and J gave up 14 bases, with 17 bases separating them. CDR3 length: 13 residues.

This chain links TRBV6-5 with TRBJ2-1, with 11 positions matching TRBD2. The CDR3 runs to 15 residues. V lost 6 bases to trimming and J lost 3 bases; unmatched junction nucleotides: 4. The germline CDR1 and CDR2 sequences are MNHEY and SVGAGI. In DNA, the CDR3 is TGTGCCAGCAGATCCCTAGCGGGGGGCTACAATGAGCAGTTCTTC. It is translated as CASRSLAGGYNEQFF.

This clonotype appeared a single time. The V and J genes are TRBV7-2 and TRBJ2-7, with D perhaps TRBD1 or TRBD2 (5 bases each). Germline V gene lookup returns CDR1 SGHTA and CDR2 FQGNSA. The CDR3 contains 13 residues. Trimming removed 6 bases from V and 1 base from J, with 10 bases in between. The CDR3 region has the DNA TGTGCCAGCAGACCGGGACGGTCCTACGAGCAGTACTTC. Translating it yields CASRPGRSYEQYF.

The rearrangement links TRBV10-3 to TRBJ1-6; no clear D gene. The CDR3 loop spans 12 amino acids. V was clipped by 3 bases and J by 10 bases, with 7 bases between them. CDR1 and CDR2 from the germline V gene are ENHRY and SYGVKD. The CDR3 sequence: CAISDSGSPLHF. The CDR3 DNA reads TGTGCCATCAGTGACTCGGGGTCACCCCTCCACTTT.

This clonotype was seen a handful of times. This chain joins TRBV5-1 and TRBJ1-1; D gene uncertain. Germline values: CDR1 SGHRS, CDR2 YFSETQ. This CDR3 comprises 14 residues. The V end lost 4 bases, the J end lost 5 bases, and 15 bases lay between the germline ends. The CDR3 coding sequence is TGCGCCAGCAGCCACGATCTGTTGACGACTGAAGCTTTCTTT. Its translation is CASSHDLLTTEAFF.

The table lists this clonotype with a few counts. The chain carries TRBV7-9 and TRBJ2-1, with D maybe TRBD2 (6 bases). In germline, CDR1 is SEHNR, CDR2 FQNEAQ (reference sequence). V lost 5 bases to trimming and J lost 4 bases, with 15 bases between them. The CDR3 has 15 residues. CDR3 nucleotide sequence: TGTGCCAGCAGCCAACCGGGACTGACATACAATGAGCAGTTCTTC. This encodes CASSQPGLTYNEQFF.

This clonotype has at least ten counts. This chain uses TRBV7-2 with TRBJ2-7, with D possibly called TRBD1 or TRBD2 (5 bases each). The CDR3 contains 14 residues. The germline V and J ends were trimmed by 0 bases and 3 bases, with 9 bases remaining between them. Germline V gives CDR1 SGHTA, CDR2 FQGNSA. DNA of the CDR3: TGTGCCAGCAGCTTAGCGTGGGGGTTCTACGAGCAGTACTTC. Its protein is CASSLAWGFYEQYF.

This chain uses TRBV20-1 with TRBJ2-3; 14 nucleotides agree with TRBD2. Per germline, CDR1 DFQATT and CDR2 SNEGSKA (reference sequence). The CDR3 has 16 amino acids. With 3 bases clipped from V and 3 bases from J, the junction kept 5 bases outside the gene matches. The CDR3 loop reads CSASLGTSGGTDTQYF. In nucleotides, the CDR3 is TGCAGTGCTAGCCTTGGGACTAGCGGGGGTACAGATACGCAGTATTTT.

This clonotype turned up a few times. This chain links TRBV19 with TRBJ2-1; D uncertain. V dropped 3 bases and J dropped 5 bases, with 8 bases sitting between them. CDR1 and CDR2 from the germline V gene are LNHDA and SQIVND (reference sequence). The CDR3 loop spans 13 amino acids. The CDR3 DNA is TGTGCCAGTAGTATCGCAGAAGACAATGAGCAGTTCTTC. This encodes CASSIAEDNEQFF.

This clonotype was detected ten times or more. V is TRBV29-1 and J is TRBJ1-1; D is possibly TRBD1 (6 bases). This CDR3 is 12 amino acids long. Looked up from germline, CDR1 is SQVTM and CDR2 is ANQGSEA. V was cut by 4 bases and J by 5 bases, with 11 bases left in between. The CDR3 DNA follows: TGCAGCGTTGTTCCCAGGGGAACTGAAGCTTTCTTT. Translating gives CSVVPRGTEAFF.

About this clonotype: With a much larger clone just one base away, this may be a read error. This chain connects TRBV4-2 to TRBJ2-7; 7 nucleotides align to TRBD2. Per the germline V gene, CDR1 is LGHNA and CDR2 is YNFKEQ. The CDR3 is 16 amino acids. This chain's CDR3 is CASNQEGLAVSYEQYF. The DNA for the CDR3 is TGTGCCAGCAACCAAGAGGGGCTAGCGGTTTCCTACGAGCAGTACTTC.

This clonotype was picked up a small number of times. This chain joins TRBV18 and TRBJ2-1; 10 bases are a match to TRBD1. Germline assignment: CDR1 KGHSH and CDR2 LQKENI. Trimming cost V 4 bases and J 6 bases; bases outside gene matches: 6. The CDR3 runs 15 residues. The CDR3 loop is CASSLRQGASNEQFF. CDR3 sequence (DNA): TGTGCCAGCTCACTCCGACAGGGGGCGTCCAATGAGCAGTTCTTC. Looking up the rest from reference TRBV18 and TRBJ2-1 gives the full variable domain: NAGVMQNPRHLVRRRGQEARLRCSPMKGHSHVYWYRQLPEEGLKFMVYLQKENIIDESGMPKERFSAEFPKEGPSILRIQQVVRGDSAAYFCASSLRQGASNEQFFGPGTRLTVL.

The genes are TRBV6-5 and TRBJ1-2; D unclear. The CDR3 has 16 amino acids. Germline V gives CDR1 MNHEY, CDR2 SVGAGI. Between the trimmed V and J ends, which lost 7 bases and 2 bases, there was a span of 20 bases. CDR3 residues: CASTPSVSGENYGYTF. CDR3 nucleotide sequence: TGTGCCAGCACCCCATCTGTCTCGGGAGAAAACTATGGCTACACCTTC.

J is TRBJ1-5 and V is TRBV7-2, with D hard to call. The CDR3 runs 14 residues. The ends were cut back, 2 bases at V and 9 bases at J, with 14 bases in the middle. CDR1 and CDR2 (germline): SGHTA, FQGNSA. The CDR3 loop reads CASSLLPGRLPQHF. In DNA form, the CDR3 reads TGTGCCAGCAGCTTACTTCCTGGCCGGCTGCCCCAGCATTTT.

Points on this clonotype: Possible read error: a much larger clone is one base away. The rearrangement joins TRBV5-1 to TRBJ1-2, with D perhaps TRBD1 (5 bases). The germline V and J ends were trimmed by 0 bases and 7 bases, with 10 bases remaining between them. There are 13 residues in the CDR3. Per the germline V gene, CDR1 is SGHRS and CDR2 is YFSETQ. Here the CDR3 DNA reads TGCGCCAGCAGCTTGGCCCGACAGAGTGGCTACACCTTC. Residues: CASSLARQSGYTF.

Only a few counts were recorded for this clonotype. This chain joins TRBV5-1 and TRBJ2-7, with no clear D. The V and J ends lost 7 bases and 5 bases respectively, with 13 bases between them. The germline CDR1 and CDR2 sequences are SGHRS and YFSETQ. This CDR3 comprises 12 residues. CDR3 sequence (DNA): TGCGCCAGCCCAACGTACTTCAACGAGCAGTACTTC. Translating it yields CASPTYFNEQYF.

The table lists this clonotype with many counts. The CDR3: CASSRRTSGGAGDTQYF. The CDR3 coding sequence is TGTGCCAGCAGCAGGAGGACTAGCGGGGGGGCGGGAGATACGCAGTATTTT. The chain uses TRBV11-2 and TRBJ2-3; 15 nucleotides line up with TRBD2. The CDR3 length is 17 residues. Looked up from germline, CDR1 is SGHAT and CDR2 is FQNNGV. V trimming: 5 bases; J trimming: 5 bases; junction bases outside the gene matches: 8.

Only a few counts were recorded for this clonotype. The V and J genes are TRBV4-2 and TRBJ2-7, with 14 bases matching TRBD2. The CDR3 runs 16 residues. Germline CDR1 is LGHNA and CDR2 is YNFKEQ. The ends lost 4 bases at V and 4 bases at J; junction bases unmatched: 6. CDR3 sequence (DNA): TGTGCCAGCAGCCTCGGGAGGACTAGCGGGGGGTACGAGCAGTACTTC. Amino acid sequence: CASSLGRTSGGYEQYF.

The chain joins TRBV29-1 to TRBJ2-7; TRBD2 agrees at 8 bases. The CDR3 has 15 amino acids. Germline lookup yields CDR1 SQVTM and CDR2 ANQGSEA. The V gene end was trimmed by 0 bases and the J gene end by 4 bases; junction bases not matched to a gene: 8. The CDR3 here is CSVEDHERESYEQYF. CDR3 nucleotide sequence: TGCAGCGTTGAAGATCATGAGCGGGAGTCTTACGAGCAGTACTTC.

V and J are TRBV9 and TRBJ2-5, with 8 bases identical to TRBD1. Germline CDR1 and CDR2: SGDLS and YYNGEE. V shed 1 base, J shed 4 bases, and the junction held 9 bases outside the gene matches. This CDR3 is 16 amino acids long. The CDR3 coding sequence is TGTGCCAGCAGCGTACTCCCCGGACAGGGAAGAGAGACCCAGTACTTC. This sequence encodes CASSVLPGQGRETQYF.

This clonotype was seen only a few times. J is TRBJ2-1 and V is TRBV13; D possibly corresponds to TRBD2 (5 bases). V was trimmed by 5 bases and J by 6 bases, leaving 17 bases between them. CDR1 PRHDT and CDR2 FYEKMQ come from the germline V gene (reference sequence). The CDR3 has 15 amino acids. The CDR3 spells CASSPGVDLLNEQFF. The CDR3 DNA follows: TGTGCCAGCAGCCCCGGGGTAGACCTACTCAATGAGCAGTTCTTC.

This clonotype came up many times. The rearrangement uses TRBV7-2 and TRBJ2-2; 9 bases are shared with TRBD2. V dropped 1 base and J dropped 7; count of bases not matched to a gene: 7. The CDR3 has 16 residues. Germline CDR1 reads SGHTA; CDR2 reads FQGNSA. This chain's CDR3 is CASSLGSGRSGGELFF. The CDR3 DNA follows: TGTGCCAGCAGCTTAGGTAGCGGGAGATCTGGCGGGGAGCTGTTTTTT.

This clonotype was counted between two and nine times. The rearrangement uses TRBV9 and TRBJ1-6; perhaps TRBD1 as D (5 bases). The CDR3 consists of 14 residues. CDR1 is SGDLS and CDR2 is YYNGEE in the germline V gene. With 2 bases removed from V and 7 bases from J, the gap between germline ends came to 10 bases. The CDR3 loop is CASSVRTLNSPLHF. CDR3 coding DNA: TGTGCCAGCAGCGTCAGGACACTCAATTCACCCCTCCACTTT.